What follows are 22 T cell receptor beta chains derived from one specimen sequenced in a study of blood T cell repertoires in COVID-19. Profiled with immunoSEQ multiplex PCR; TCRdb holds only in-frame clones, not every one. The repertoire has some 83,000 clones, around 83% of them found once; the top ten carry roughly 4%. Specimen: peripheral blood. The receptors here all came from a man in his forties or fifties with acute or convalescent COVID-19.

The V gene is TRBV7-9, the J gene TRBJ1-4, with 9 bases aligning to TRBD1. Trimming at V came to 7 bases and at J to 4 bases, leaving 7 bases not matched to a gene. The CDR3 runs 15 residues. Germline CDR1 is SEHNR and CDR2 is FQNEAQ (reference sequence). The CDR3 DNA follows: TGTGCCAGCACGGGGTTGGGACAGGGTAATGAAAAACTGTTTTTT. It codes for CASTGLGQGNEKLFF.

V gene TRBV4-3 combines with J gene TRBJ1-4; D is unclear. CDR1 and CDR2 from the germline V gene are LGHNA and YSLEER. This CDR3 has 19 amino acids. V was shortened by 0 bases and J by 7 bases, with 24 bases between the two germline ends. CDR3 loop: CASSQDARTSGRRVEKLFF. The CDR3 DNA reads TGCGCCAGCAGCCAAGACGCCAGGACCTCGGGCAGGCGGGTTGAAAAACTGTTTTTT.

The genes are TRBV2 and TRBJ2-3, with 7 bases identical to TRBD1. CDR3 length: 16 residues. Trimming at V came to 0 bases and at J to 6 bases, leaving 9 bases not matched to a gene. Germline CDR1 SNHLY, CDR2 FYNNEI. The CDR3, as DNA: TGTGCCAGCAGTGAAGCGGGACAGTCTAGCAAGGATACGCAGTATTTT. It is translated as CASSEAGQSSKDTQYF.

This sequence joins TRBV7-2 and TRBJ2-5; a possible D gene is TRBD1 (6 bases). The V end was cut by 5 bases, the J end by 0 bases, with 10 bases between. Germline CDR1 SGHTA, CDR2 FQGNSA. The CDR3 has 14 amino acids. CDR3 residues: CASSRQGYQETQYF. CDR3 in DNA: TGTGCCAGCAGCCGTCAGGGGTACCAAGAGACCCAGTACTTC.

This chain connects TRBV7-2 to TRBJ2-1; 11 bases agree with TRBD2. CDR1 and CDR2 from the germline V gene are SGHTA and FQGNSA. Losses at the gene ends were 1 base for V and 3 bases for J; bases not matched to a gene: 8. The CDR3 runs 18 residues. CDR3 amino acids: CASSLVASGGPYYNEQFF. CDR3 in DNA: TGTGCCAGCAGCTTAGTAGCTAGCGGGGGGCCATACTACAATGAGCAGTTCTTC.

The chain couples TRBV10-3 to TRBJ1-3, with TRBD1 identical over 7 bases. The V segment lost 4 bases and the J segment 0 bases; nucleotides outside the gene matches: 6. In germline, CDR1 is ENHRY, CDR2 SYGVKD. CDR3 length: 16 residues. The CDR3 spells CAISAGQVHSGNTIYF. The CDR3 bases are TGTGCCATCAGTGCCGGACAGGTTCACTCTGGAAACACCATATATTTT.

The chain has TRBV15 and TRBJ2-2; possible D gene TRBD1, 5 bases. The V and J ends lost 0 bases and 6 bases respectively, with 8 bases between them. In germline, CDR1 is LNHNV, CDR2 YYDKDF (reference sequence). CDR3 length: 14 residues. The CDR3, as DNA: TGTGCCACCAGCAGAGACAGGGTCGCCGGGGAGCTGTTTTTT. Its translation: CATSRDRVAGELFF.

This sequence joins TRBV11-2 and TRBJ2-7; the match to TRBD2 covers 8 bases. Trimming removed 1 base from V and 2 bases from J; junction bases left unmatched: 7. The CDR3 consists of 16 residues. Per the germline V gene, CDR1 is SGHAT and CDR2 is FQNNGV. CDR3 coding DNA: TGTGCCAGCAGCTTAGTCGGAGCGGGAGTCCCCTACGAGCAGTACTTC. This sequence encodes CASSLVGAGVPYEQYF.

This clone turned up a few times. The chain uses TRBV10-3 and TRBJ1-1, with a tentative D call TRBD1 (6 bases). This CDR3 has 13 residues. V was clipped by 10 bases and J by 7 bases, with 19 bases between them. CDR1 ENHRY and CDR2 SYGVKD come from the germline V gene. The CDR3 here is CATDGGGGGEAFF. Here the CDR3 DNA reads TGTGCCACCGATGGGGGGGGCGGAGGTGAAGCTTTCTTT.

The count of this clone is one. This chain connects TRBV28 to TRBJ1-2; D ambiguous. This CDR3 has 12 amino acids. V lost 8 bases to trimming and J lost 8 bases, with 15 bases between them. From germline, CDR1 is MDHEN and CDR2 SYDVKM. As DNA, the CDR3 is TGTGCCAGCTCAACGAGATACCAAGGCTACACCTTC. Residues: CASSTRYQGYTF.

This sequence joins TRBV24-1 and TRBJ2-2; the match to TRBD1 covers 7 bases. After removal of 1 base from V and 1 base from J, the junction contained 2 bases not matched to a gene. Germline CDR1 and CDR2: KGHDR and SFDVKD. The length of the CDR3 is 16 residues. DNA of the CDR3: TGTGCCACCAGTGATTTTGGGACAGAGAACACCGGGGAGCTGTTTTTT. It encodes CATSDFGTENTGELFF.

The chain's CDR3 is CASTSSDRDNSPLHF. As DNA, the CDR3 is TGTGCCAGCACCAGCTCGGACAGAGATAATTCACCCCTCCACTTT. This chain uses TRBV6-6 with TRBJ1-6; D may be TRBD1 (6 bases). CDR1 MNHNY and CDR2 SVGAGI come from the germline V gene (reference sequence). The CDR3 is made up of 15 amino acids. With 7 bases removed from V and 5 bases from J, the gap between germline ends came to 15 bases.

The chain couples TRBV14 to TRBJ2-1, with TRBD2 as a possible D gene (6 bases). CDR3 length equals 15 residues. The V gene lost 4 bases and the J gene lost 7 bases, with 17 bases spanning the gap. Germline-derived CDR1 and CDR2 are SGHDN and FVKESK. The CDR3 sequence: CASSPLGGTGNEQFF. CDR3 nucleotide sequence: TGTGCCAGCAGCCCCTTAGGAGGGACTGGTAATGAGCAGTTCTTC.

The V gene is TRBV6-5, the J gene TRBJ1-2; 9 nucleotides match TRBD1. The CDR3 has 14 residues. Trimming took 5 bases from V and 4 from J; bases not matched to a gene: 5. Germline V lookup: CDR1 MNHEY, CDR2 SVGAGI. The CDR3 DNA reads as TGTGCCAGCAGTCACGGGACAGGGAGCTATGGCTACACCTTC. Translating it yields CASSHGTGSYGYTF.

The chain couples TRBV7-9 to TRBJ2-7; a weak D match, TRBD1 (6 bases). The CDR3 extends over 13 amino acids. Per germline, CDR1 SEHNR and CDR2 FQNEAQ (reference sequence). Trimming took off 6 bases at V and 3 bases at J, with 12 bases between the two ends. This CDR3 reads CASRDGQNYEQYF. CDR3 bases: TGTGCCAGCAGGGACGGACAGAACTACGAGCAGTACTTC.

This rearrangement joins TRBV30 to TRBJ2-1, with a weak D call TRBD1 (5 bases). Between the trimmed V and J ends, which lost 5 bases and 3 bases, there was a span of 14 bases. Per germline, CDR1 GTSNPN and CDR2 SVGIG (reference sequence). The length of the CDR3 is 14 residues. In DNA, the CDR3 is TGTGCCTGGGCCCAGGGCCTAATCTACAATGAGCAGTTCTTC. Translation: CAWAQGLIYNEQFF.

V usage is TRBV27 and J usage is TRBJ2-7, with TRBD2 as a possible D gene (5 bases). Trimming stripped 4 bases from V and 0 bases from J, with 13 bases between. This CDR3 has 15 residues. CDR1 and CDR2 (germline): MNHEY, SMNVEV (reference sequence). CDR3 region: CASSSGLLSSYEQYF. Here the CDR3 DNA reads TGTGCCAGCAGTTCCGGACTGTTGAGCTCCTACGAGCAGTACTTC.

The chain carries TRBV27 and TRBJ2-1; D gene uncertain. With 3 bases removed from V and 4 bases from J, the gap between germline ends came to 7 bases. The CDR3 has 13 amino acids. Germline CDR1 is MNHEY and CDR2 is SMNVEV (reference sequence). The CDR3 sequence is CASSFGVYNEQFF. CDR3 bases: TGTGCCAGCAGTTTCGGAGTTTACAATGAGCAGTTCTTC.

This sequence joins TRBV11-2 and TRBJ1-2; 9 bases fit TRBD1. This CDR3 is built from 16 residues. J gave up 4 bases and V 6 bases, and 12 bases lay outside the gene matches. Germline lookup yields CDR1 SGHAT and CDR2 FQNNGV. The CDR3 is CASRKSTGGASYGYTF. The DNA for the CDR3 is TGTGCCAGCAGAAAGTCAACAGGGGGCGCCAGCTATGGCTACACCTTC.

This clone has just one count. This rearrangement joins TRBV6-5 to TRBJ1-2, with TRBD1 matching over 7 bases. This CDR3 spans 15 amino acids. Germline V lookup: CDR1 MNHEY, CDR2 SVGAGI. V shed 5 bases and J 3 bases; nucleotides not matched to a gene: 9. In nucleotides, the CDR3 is TGTGCCAGCAGTCCTGGGGGGACAGAATACTATGGCTACACCTTC. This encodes CASSPGGTEYYGYTF.

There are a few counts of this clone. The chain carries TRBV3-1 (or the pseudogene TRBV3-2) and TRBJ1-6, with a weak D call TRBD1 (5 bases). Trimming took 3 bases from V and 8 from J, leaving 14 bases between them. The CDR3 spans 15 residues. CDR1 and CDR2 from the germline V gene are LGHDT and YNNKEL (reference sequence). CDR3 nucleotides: TGTGCCAGCAGCCACCCCACGGGAGGGGATTCACCCCTCCACTTT. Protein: CASSHPTGGDSPLHF.

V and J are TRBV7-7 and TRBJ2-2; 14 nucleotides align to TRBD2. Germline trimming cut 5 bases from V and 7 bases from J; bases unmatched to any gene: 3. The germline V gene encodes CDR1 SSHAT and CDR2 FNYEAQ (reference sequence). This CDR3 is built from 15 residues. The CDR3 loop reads CASSPGTSGSGELFF. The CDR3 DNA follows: TGTGCCAGCAGCCCTGGGACTAGCGGGAGCGGGGAGCTGTTTTTT.